A selection of T cell receptor beta chains follows, all from one sample in a study of somatic mutations in cytotoxic T cells in rheumatoid arthritis. Clones were read by immunoSEQ multiplex PCR, and TCRdb kept only the in-frame ones, dropping some. In the table there are fewer than 13,000 clones, about 70% of which are singletons. Sequencing input: CD8+ T cells sorted from blood. The receptor set was obtained from a man in his sixties in good health. The CDR3 runs from the conserved cysteine through the conserved F or W. D genes are given only for firm matches.

CASSPRQGSQPQHF	TRBD1	TRBV27	TRBJ1-5
CASSYSAGHYGYTF	NA	TRBV6-5	TRBJ1-2
CASIPRNSNQPQHF	NA	TRBV6-6	TRBJ1-5
CATGWGNSYEQYF	NA	TRBV19	TRBJ2-7
CASSLTGQGASYEQYF	TRBD1	TRBV27	TRBJ2-7
CASRSPGQSQETQYF	TRBD1	TRBV6-5	TRBJ2-5
CASSPLLGLLEQYF	NA	TRBV28	TRBJ2-7
CASSPRDRIGNEQYF	TRBD1	TRBV28	TRBJ2-7
CASSPRTEPGNTIYF	NA	TRBV4-3	TRBJ1-3
CASSDRGRQPQHF	TRBD1	TRBV28	TRBJ1-5
CASSLSASYEQYF	NA	TRBV27	TRBJ2-7
CASSRTSGGYEQYF	TRBD2	TRBV2	TRBJ2-7
CASSWGQEYEQYF	TRBD1	TRBV5-6	TRBJ2-7
CASSTQRGDRDEQYF	TRBD1	TRBV6-1	TRBJ2-7
CASSDRDSYEQYF	TRBD1	TRBV18	TRBJ2-7
CASSEPLGAAYEQYF	NA	TRBV6-1	TRBJ2-7
CASRDSRSYEQYF	NA	TRBV6-5	TRBJ2-7
CATSRAGSNTGELFF	NA	TRBV15	TRBJ2-2
CASSLTGGGIYEQYF	TRBD1	TRBV28	TRBJ2-7
CASSTRTGRAYGYTF	TRBD1	TRBV6-6	TRBJ1-2
CASSQAQVNTDTQYF	NA	TRBV4-1	TRBJ2-3
CASSLWGGGALYNEQFF	TRBD2	TRBV27	TRBJ2-1